Given below is one T cell receptor beta chain in context. Its antigen remains undetermined. No base quality values were provided; no much bigger clone lies one nucleotide off. The data derive from a study of blood T cell repertoires in COVID-19 (dated by TCRdb to the early 2020s). About the investigation overall: Samples from collaborators originated in the United States, Italy and Spain and spanned both the acute and convalescent phases of COVID-19. The prospective study material was composed of cDNA or gDNA derived from T cells, B-cell-depleted T cells, or PBMCs. The dataset comprised deeply sampled blood TCRbeta repertoires from subjects exposed to, actively infected with, or recovered from COVID-19. The repertoires were released in a freely available public database intended as a resource for research on the immune response to SARS-CoV-2. The samples were drawn from the first 160 participants of the ongoing ImmuneRACE study and from roughly 1,300 subjects provided by 6 global collaborators. Nearly every sample came with metadata listing a de-identified subject ID, COVID-19 status, age in years and sex. Where HLA class I and class II types were available, the types were taken from metadata supplied by the sample provider, not from assay-based typing. Overall study outcomes, separate from this receptor: How much clinical and demographic metadata was included differed by source and by participant, and the metadata was provided uncurated.

CDR1 is given as WNHNN and CDR2 as SYGVQD, both from the germline V gene (reference sequence). The CDR3 spans 13 residues, from the cysteine through the phenylalanine. Of the read, only the CDR3 DNA is kept; its 39 bases are in frame from base 1. V loses 3 bases of germline sequence and J loses 4 bases, and the interval between the two ends is 9 bases. The immunoSEQ Assay, a bias-controlled multiplex PCR, was used to amplify TCRbeta CDR3 regions from genomic DNA. For the original study's pipeline: The number of nucleated cells in each sample was estimated from the amplification of reference gene primers within the assay. Sequence reads were collapsed and filtered to measure the absolute abundance of every unique TCRbeta CDR3 rearrangement. Productive Simpson clonality was computed per sample as the square root of Simpson's diversity index over productive rearrangements. As stored in TCRdb, this immuneACCESS dataset retains in-frame rearrangements with V and J assigned. A fraction of the clones does not appear; measured against another copy, unresolved V genes explain less than half of the discrepancy, and the remainder lacks a known reason. From that table come the V and J calls and clone size; the DNA was used to work out D and trimming. Recorded for this sample are 99,000 or so clones; approximately 81% of them occurred a single time. Approximately 40% of the sample goes to the ten largest clones.

Collaborating institutions collected whole blood in K2EDTA tubes following their own protocols. For TCRbeta analysis, collaborators shipped samples as frozen whole blood, isolated PBMCs, or DNA extracted from either of those sample types. Sequenced material: peripheral blood. The V gene is TRBV10-1 and the J gene is TRBJ1-2; no D gene call is confident. The origin of this receptor is a man older than 75 with acute or convalescent COVID-19. For the CDR3, the sequence is CASSESYSYGYTF. The DNA reads as follows: TGCGCCAGCAGTGAATCTTATTCCTATGGCTACACCTTC.